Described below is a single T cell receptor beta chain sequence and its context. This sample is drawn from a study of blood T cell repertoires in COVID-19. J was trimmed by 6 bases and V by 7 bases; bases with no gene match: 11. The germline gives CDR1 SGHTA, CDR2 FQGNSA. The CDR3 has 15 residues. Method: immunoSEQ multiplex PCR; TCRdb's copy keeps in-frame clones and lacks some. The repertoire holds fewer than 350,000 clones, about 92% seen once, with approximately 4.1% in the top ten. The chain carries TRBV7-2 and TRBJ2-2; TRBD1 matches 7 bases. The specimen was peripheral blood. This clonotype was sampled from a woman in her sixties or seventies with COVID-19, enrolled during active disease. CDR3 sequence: CASIDRVVRAGELFF. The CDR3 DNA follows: TGTGCCAGCATCGACAGGGTAGTCAGGGCCGGGGAGCTGTTTTTT.